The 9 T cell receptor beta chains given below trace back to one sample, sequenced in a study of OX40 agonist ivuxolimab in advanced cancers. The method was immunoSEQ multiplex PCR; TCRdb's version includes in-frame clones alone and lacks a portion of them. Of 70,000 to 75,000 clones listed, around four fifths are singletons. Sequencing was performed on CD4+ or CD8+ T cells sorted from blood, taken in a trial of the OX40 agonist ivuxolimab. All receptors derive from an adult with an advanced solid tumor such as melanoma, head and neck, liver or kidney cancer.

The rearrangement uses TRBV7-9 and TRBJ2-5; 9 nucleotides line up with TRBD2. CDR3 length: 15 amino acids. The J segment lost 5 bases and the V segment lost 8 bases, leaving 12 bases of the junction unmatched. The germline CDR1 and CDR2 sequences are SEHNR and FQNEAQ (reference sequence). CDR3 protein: CASLSSGSPPETQYF. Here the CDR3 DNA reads TGTGCCAGCCTCAGTAGCGGGAGCCCCCCTGAGACCCAGTACTTC.

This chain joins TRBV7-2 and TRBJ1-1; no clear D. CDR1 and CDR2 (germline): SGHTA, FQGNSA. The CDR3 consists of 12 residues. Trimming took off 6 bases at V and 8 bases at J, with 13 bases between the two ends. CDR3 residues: CASSFLALEAFF. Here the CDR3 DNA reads TGTGCCAGCAGTTTCCTCGCCTTGGAAGCTTTCTTT. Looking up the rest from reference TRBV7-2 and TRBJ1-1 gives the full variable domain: GAGVSQSPSNKVTEKGKDVELRCDPISGHTALYWYRQSLGQGLEFLIYFQGNSAPDKSGLPSDRFSAERTGGSVSTLTIQRTQQEDSAVYLCASSFLALEAFFGQGTRLTVV.

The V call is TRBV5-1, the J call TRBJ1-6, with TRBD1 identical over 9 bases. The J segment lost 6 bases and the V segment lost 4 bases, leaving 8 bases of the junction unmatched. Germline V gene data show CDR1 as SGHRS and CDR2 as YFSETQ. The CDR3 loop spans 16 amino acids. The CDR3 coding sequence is TGCGCCAGCAGCCCTGAACAGGGGGCTAGTAATTCACCCCTCCACTTT. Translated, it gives CASSPEQGASNSPLHF.

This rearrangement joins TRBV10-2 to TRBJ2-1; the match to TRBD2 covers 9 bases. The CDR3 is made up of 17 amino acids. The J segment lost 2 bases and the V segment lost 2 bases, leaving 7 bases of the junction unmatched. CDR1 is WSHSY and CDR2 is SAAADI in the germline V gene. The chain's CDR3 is CASSEASSSGAYNEQFF. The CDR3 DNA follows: TGCGCCAGCAGTGAGGCCTCATCTAGCGGGGCCTACAATGAGCAGTTCTTC.

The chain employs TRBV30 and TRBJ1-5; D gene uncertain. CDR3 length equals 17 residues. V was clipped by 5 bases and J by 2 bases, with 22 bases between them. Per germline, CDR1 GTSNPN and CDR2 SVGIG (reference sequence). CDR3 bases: TGTGCCTGGGGTAACGGCTTCGGTGTTCTGGGCAATCAGCCCCAGCATTTT. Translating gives CAWGNGFGVLGNQPQHF.

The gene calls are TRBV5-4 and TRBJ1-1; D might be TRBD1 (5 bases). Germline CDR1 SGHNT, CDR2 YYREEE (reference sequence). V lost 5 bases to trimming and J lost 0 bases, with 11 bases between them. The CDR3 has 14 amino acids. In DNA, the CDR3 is TGTGCCAGCAGTAACCAGGGCATGAACACTGAAGCTTTCTTT. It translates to CASSNQGMNTEAFF.

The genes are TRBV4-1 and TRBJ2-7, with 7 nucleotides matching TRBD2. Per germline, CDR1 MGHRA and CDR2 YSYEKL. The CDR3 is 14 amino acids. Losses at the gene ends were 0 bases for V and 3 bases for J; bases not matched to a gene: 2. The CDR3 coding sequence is TGCGCCAGCAGCCAAGAGCGGGAGAGCTACGAGCAGTACTTC. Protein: CASSQERESYEQYF.

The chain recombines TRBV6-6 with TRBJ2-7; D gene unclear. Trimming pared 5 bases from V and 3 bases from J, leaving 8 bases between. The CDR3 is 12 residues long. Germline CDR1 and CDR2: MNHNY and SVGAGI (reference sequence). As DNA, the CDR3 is TGTGCCAGCAGTGGAACAAGCTACGAGCAGTACGTC. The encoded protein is CASSGTSYEQYV.

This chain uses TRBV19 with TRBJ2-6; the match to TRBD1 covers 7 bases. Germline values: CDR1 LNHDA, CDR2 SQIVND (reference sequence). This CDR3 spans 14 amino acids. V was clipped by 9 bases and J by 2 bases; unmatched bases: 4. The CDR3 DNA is TGTGCCAGCAGGGGGAGTACTGGGGCCAACGTCCTGACTTTC. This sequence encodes CASRGSTGANVLTF.